The T cell receptor beta chain under discussion was sequenced for a study of blood T cell repertoires in COVID-19. Sequencing used immunoSEQ multiplex PCR; TCRdb keeps in-frame clones, though not all of them. The sample contains 200,000 to 250,000 clones, 83% of which appear only once. Sequenced input: PBMCs or T cells enriched from blood (not recorded which). This TCR was sampled from a middle-aged woman who had been exposed to COVID-19.

The CDR3 region has the DNA TGTGCCAGCAGCGGTCTCAACCCTTCGGGCACCGGGGAGCTGTTTTTT. Translating gives CASSGLNPSGTGELFF. V gene TRBV5-6 combines with J gene TRBJ2-2; D is uncertain. Trimming pared 4 bases from V and 4 bases from J, leaving 17 bases between. This CDR3 region has 16 residues. CDR1 and CDR2 (germline): SGHDT, YYEEEE.